The 5 T cell receptor beta chains below come from one sample, sequenced in a study of blood T cell repertoires in COVID-19 (dated by TCRdb to the early 2020s). Libraries were built with the immunoSEQ multiplex PCR assay. TCRdb took over this immuneACCESS table, retaining in-frame rearrangements with V and J assigned. Such tables are incomplete; in checked studies, under half of the missing clones stem from an unresolved V gene, and the remainder is unexplained. The sample table contains 310,000 or so clones; only one count was recorded for roughly 90% of them. The top ten hold roughly 10% of the sample. The sample comprised peripheral blood. The receptors were sampled from a woman aged 25 to 39 with COVID-19, enrolled during active disease.

This sequence joins TRBV6-5 and TRBJ1-1; tentative D call: TRBD1 (6 bases). With 5 bases removed from V and 10 bases from J, the gap between germline ends came to 11 bases. Looked up from germline, CDR1 is MNHEY and CDR2 is SVGAGI. The CDR3 runs to 11 residues. The CDR3 loop reads CASSRGRGAFF. The CDR3 coding sequence is TGTGCCAGCAGTCGGGGCAGGGGAGCTTTCTTT.

The genes are TRBV6-5 and TRBJ2-1; 9 positions match TRBD1. The CDR3 has 14 amino acids. Germline values: CDR1 MNHEY, CDR2 SVGAGI. With 6 bases clipped from V and 9 bases from J, the junction kept 9 bases outside the gene matches. CDR3 residues: CASRRDRAEGEQFF. The DNA for the CDR3 is TGTGCCAGCAGGCGGGACAGGGCAGAGGGTGAGCAGTTCTTC.

The V call is TRBV2, the J call TRBJ1-1, with D possibly matching TRBD1 (6 bases). V was cut by 6 bases and J by 1 base, with 18 bases left in between. This CDR3 comprises 16 residues. CDR1 SNHLY and CDR2 FYNNEI come from the germline V gene. CDR3 amino acids: CASRPRTGTRNTEAFF. The CDR3 region has the DNA TGTGCCAGCAGACCCCGGACCGGGACACGGAACACTGAAGCTTTCTTT.

This clone was detected once. DNA for the CDR3: TGTGCCAGCAGCTTTTGGCGGAGCAGCACAGATACGCAGTATTTT. This gives the protein CASSFWRSSTDTQYF. The chain joins TRBV5-4 to TRBJ2-3; no clear D. V lost 2 bases and J lost 0, with 10 bases in between. CDR1 SGHNT and CDR2 YYREEE come from the germline V gene (reference sequence). The CDR3 runs 15 residues.

The chain employs TRBV18 and TRBJ1-2; D ambiguous. This CDR3 contains 16 residues. Germline V lookup: CDR1 KGHSH, CDR2 LQKENI. Trimming cost V 1 base and J 6 bases, with 18 bases left between them. The CDR3 DNA sequence: TGTGCCAGCTCACCACTCCAGGACTTAACCCAACATGGCTACACCTTC. Translating it yields CASSPLQDLTQHGYTF. The variable domain in full, completed from reference TRBV18 and TRBJ1-2, reads NAGVMQNPRHLVRRRGQEARLRCSPMKGHSHVYWYRQLPEEGLKFMVYLQKENIIDESGMPKERFSAEFPKEGPSILRIQQVVRGDSAAYFCASSPLQDLTQHGYTFGSGTRLTVV.